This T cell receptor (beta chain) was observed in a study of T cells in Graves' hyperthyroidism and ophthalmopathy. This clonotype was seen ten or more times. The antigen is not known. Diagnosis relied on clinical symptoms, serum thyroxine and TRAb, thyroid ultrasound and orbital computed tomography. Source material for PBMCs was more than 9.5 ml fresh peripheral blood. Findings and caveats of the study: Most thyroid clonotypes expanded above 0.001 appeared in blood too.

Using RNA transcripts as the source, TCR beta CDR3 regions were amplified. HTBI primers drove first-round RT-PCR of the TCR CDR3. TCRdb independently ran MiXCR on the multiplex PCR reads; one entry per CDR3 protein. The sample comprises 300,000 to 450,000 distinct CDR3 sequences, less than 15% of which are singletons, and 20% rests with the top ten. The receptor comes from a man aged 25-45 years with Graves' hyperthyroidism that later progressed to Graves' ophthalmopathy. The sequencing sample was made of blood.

The CDR3 region is CASSQRLTSGGGDTQYF. The DNA for the CDR3 is TGTGCCAGCAGCCAGAGGTTGACTAGCGGGGGGGGGGATACGCAGTATTTT. This chain joins TRBV3-1 and TRBJ2-3; 14 bases line up with TRBD2. The V gene's germline CDR1 is LGHDT and CDR2 YNNKEL (reference sequence). There are 17 residues in the CDR3. J was trimmed by 6 bases and V by 3 bases; bases with no gene match: 8.